Listed here are 14 T cell receptor beta chains from one sample, sequenced in a study of vaccination and CD4 T cells after COVID-19. Cultured CD4+ T cells had their DNA profiled by the Oncomine TCR Beta short-read assay. TCRdb itself ran the PCR reads through MiXCR, one entry per CDR3 protein. The repertoire holds a few thousand distinct CDR3 sequences, with 35% to 50% as singletons. No antigen has been assigned to these receptors. This sample's treatment: roughly 10-day PBMC culture with coronavirus spike peptide pools or control peptides (ViraFEST assay). During the years 2011-2018, before the COVID-19 pandemic, the unexposed donor's CD4+ T cells were collected. Sequencing was performed on CD4+ T cells from blood, cultured in vitro. The receptors shown here come from a human donor in good health.

The chain couples TRBV6-5 to TRBJ1-1, with D perhaps matching TRBD1 (6 bases). CDR3 size: 12 residues. Germline V CDR1 and CDR2: MNHEY, SVGAGI. Trimming cost V 3 bases and J 10 bases, with 12 bases left between them. The CDR3 coding sequence is TGTGCCAGCAGTTATGGGGGCTCGGGAGCTTTCTTT. This codes for CASSYGGSGAFF.

V is TRBV4-2 and J is TRBJ2-7, with D possibly TRBD1 on 5 matching bases. CDR1 is LGHNA, CDR2 YNFKEQ, per germline. V lost 0 bases and J lost 0, with 15 bases in between. CDR3 length: 17 amino acids. The CDR3 nucleotides are TGTGCCAGCAGCCAAGATCAATATTGGGGCAGCTCCTACGAGCAGTACTTC. As protein: CASSQDQYWGSSYEQYF.

The chain carries TRBV6-1 and TRBJ2-1; TRBD2 is a possible D gene (6 bases). CDR1 is MNHNS and CDR2 is SASEGT in the germline V gene. The CDR3 runs to 12 residues. V lost 7 bases, J lost 9 bases, and 13 bases lay in between. The CDR3 coding sequence is TGTGCCAGCAACGGGAGAAAGGGTGAGCAGTTCTTC. Translated: CASNGRKGEQFF.

V and J are TRBV7-8 and TRBJ2-7, with unresolved D. Per germline, CDR1 SGHVS and CDR2 FQNEAQ. The V end lost 0 bases, the J end lost 2 bases, and 11 bases lay between the germline ends. The CDR3 has 15 residues. The CDR3 nucleotides are TGTGCCAGCAGCTTAGCACCCAGCAAAGCCTACGAGCAGTACTTC. It yields the protein CASSLAPSKAYEQYF.

With respect to this clonotype: A junction end diverges from the germline sequence, so it may reflect a read error. V usage is TRBV15 and J usage is TRBJ2-7; D may correspond to TRBD1 or TRBD2 (5 bases each). In germline, CDR1 is LNHNV, CDR2 YYDKDF (reference sequence). The CDR3 sequence is 13 residues long. The CDR3 sequence is CATSGRGEGVLNF. CDR3 sequence (DNA): TGTGCCACCAGCGGTAGGGGAGAAGGGGTCTTAAATTTC. The full variable domain, completed using reference TRBV15 and TRBJ2-7, is DAMVIQNPRYQVTQFGKPVTLSCSQTLNHNVMYWYQQKSSQAPKLLFHYYDKDFNNEADTPDNFQSRRPNTSFCFLDIRSPGLGDTAMYLCATSGRGEGVLNFGPGTRLTVT.

The rearrangement links TRBV20-1 to TRBJ2-1, with 11 bases fitting TRBD2. This CDR3 is 17 amino acids long. Germline CDR1 is DFQATT and CDR2 is SNEGSKA (reference sequence). The trim removed 2 bases at V and 3 bases at J, leaving 9 bases unmatched. The CDR3: CSARRTSGYIDYNEQFF. CDR3 nucleotide sequence: TGCAGTGCTAGAAGGACTAGCGGGTATATTGACTACAATGAGCAGTTCTTC.

This clonotype has more than one count but fewer than ten. V is TRBV7-2 and J is TRBJ1-1; D is possibly TRBD1 (6 bases). Deletions cut 5 bases from V and 1 base from J, with 8 bases between. Germline CDR1 and CDR2: SGHTA and FQGNSA. The CDR3 runs to 13 residues. The CDR3 coding sequence is TGTGCCAGCAGCACGGACAGGAACACTGAAGCTTTCTTT. This gives the protein CASSTDRNTEAFF.

This chain uses TRBV7-9 with TRBJ1-1; TRBD1 matches at 7 bases. Trimming removed 5 bases from V and 3 bases from J; junction bases left unmatched: 9. CDR1 is SEHNR, CDR2 FQNEAQ, per germline (reference sequence). The CDR3 contains 15 residues. In nucleotides, the CDR3 is TGTGCCAGCAGCCTACGGACAGGCTCGGACACTGAAGCTTTCTTT. Its protein is CASSLRTGSDTEAFF.

The genes are TRBV12-3 or TRBV12-4 and TRBJ1-1; no clear D. The CDR3 runs 13 residues. V lost 5 bases and J 3 bases, leaving 10 bases between the germline ends. CDR3 region: CASSPSQDTEAFF. The CDR3 DNA reads as TGTGCCAGCAGTCCCTCTCAGGACACTGAAGCTTTCTTT.

This clonotype has only one observation. V and J are TRBV20-1 and TRBJ2-6; 9 bases are a match to TRBD1. J gave up 0 bases and V 6 bases, and 9 bases lay outside the gene matches. CDR3 size: 17 residues. Germline values: CDR1 DFQATT, CDR2 SNEGSKA (reference sequence). The CDR3 here is CSADPGQGRSGANVLTF. In nucleotides, the CDR3 is TGCAGTGCAGATCCGGGACAGGGTCGCTCTGGGGCCAACGTCCTGACTTTC.

This clonotype was seen a few times. The rearrangement links TRBV6-5 to TRBJ1-2, with D uncertain. Germline V gene lookup returns CDR1 MNHEY and CDR2 SVGAGI. The V and J ends lost 2 bases and 0 bases respectively, with 7 bases between them. CDR3 length: 14 amino acids. As DNA, the CDR3 is TGTGCCAGCAGTTACGAGGCAGCTAACTATGGCTACACCTTC. Translated, it gives CASSYEAANYGYTF.

This clonotype came up a few times. The chain combines TRBV6-1 with TRBJ1-2; perhaps TRBD1 as D (5 bases). The CDR3 is 14 residues long. Germline assignment: CDR1 MNHNS and CDR2 SASEGT. V lost 6 bases to trimming and J lost 6 bases, with 17 bases between them. CDR3 in DNA: TGTGCCAGCAGACCGGGACGGATTACAGATGGCTACACCTTC. Translated, it gives CASRPGRITDGYTF.

This clonotype was counted only a few times. The chain links TRBV20-1 to TRBJ1-2; D not resolved. Per germline, CDR1 DFQATT and CDR2 SNEGSKA (reference sequence). Trimming cost V 4 bases and J 6 bases, with 15 bases left between them. The length of the CDR3 is 13 residues. The CDR3 sequence is CSAILRPPDGYTF. CDR3 nucleotides: TGCAGTGCTATCCTCCGGCCCCCCGATGGCTACACCTTC.

The rearrangement uses TRBV19 and TRBJ1-5; weak D call: TRBD1 (5 bases). CDR3 size: 15 residues. Germline V CDR1 and CDR2: LNHDA, SQIVND (reference sequence). The V and J ends lost 5 bases and 0 bases respectively, with 11 bases between them. For the CDR3, the DNA is TGTGCCAGTAGTTGGTCTGACAGTAGCAATCAGCCCCAGCATTTT. This sequence encodes CASSWSDSSNQPQHF.